The clone carrying this T cell receptor beta chain was seen once. Its target is unknown. Generated by immunoSEQ multiplex PCR, the TCRdb table keeps only in-frame clones and is missing some. The table lists hundreds of thousands of clones, over 75% of them singletons. These data are taken from a study of Ad26.COV2.S vaccination and SARS-CoV-2 variants. Study-wide background: It was the COV1001 Ad26.COV2.S trial arm that included the donor. The study, taken as a whole, reports: Spike-specific TCR breadth was greater in vaccine than placebo recipients. Vaccinees reportedly had broad spike-specific CD8+ and CD4+ T cell responses.

Treatment specified: about 20 received Ad26.COV2.S at low or high dose, single or two shots; roughly five received placebo; per-sample allocation not given. Vaccine and placebo recipients were sampled on day 63 after the first injection. Boston supplied an adult donor aged 18-55 years. The sequenced sample was peripheral blood, obtained in a trial of Ad26.COV2.S vaccine versus placebo. The clonotype was recovered from a person aged 18-60 years who received the Ad26.COV2.S COVID-19 vaccine or a placebo.

The CDR3 nucleotides are TGTGCCAGTAGTATTTTCGACATTCCTACATCTGGAAACACCATATATTTT. Protein product: CASSIFDIPTSGNTIYF. The V and J genes are TRBV19 and TRBJ1-3, with D uncertain. The CDR3 is made up of 17 amino acids. V lost 3 bases to trimming and J lost 1 base, with 16 bases between them. Germline V lookup: CDR1 LNHDA, CDR2 SQIVND (reference sequence).